This T cell receptor (beta chain) was obtained from a study of blood T cell repertoires in COVID-19. Study context: From the United States, Italy and Spain came samples of acute and convalescent COVID-19. T cells, B-cell-depleted T cells, or PBMCs supplied cDNA or gDNA.

J lost 5 bases, V lost 9 bases, and 10 bases had no gene match. The CDR3 runs 15 residues. Germline V gene sequence: CDR1 KGHDR, CDR2 SFDVKD. Generated by immunoSEQ multiplex PCR, the TCRdb table keeps only in-frame clones and is missing some. Here the sample spans roughly 300,000 clones, 92% being singletons. Material for sequencing was PBMCs or T cells enriched from blood (not recorded which). V usage is TRBV24-1 and J usage is TRBJ2-1; TRBD2 agrees at 9 bases. The TCR originated in a woman aged 25 to 39 who had recovered from COVID-19. CDR3 region: CATGNPGLAHNEQFF. The CDR3, as DNA: TGTGCCACCGGGAATCCGGGACTAGCTCACAATGAGCAGTTCTTC.